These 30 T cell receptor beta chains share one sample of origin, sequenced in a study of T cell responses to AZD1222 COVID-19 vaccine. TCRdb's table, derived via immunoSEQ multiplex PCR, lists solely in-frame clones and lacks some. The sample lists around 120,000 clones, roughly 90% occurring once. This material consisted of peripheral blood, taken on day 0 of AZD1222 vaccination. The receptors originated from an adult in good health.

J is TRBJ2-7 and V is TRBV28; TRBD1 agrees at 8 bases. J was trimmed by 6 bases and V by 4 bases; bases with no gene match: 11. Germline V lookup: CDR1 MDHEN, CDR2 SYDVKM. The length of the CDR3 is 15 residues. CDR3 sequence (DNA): TGTGCCAGCAGTTCCGCCGGGACAGGTCCTAGCGAGCAGTACTTC. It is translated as CASSSAGTGPSEQYF.

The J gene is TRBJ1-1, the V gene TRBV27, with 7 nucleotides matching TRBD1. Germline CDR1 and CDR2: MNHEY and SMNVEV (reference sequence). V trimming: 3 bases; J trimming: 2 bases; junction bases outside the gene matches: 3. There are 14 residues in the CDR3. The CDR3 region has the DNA TGTGCCAGCAGTTTGGACAGGAGCAACACTGAAGCTTTCTTT. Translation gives CASSLDRSNTEAFF.

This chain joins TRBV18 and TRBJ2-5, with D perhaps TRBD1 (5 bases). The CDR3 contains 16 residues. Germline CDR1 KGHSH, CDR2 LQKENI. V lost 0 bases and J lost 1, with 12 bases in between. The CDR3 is CASSPPLGRAQETQYF. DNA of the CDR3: TGTGCCAGCTCACCACCACTCGGCAGGGCCCAAGAGACCCAGTACTTC.

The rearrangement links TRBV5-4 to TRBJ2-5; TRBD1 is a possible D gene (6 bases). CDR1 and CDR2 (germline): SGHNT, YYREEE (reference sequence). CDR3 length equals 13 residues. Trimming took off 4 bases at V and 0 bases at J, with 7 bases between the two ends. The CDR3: CASSRDNQETQYF. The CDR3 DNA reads TGTGCCAGCAGCCGGGACAACCAAGAGACCCAGTACTTC.

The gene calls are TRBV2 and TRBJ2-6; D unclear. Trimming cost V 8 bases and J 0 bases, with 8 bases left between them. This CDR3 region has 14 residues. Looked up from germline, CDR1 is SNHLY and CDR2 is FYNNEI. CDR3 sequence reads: CASCPSSGANVLTF. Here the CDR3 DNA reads TGTGCCAGCTGTCCCTCCTCTGGGGCCAACGTCCTGACTTTC.

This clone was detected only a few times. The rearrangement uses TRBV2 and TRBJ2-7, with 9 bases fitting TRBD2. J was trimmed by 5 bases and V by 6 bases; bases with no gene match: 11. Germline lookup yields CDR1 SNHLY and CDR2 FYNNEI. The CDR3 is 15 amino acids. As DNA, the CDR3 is TGTGCCAGCAGAGTTAGCGGGAGTATTTACAACGAGCAGTACTTC. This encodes CASRVSGSIYNEQYF.

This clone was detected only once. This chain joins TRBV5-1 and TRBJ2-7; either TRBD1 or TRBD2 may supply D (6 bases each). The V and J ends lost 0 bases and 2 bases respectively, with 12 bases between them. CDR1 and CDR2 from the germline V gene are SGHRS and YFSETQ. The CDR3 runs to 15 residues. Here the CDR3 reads CASSLAPGDTYEQYF. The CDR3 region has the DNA TGCGCCAGCAGCTTGGCACCGGGGGACACCTACGAGCAGTACTTC.

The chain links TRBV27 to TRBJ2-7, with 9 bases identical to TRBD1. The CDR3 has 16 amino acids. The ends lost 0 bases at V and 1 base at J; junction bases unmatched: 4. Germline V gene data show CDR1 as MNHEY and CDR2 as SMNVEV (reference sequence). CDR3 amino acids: CASSLSNRGQSYEQYF. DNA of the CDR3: TGTGCCAGCAGTTTATCGAACAGGGGGCAGTCCTACGAGCAGTACTTC.

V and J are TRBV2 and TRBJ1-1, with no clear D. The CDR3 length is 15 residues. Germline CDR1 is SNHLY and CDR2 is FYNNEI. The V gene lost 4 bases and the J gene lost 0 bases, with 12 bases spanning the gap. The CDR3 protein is CASSGRALMNTEAFF. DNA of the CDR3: TGTGCCAGCAGTGGTAGGGCCCTTATGAACACTGAAGCTTTCTTT.

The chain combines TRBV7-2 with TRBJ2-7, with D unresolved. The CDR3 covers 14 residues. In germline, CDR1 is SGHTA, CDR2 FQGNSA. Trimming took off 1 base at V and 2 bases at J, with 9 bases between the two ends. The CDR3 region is CASSLGVSAYEQYF. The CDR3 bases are TGTGCCAGCAGCTTAGGTGTTTCGGCCTACGAGCAGTACTTC. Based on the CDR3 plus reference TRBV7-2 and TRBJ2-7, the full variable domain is GAGVSQSPSNKVTEKGKDVELRCDPISGHTALYWYRQSLGQGLEFLIYFQGNSAPDKSGLPSDRFSAERTGGSVSTLTIQRTQQEDSAVYLCASSLGVSAYEQYFGPGTRLTVT.

The CDR3 nucleotides are TGTGCCAGCAGCTTACGACAGGTCCTGATCACCAATGAGCAGTTCTTC. Translation gives CASSLRQVLITNEQFF. The chain has TRBV7-8 and TRBJ2-1; tentatively, D is TRBD1 (6 bases). The germline CDR1 and CDR2 sequences are SGHVS and FQNEAQ. Trimming stripped 2 bases from V and 6 bases from J, with 17 bases between. There are 16 residues in the CDR3.

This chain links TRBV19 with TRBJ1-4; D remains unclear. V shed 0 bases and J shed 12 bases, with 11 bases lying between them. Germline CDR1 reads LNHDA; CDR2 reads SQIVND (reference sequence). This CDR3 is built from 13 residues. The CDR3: CASSIDWEEELFF. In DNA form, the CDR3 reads TGTGCCAGTAGTATAGATTGGGAGGAGGAACTGTTTTTT.

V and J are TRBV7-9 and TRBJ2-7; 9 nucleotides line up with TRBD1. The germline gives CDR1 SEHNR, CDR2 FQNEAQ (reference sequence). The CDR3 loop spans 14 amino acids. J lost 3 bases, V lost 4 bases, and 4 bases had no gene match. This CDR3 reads CASSSQTGGYEQYF. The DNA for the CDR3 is TGTGCCAGCAGCTCACAGACAGGGGGCTACGAGCAGTACTTC.

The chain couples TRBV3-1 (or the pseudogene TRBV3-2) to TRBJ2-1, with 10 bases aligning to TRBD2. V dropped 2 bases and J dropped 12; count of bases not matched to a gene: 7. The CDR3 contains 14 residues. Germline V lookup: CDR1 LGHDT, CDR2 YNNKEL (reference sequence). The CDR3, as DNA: TGTGCCAGCAGCCAAAGCGGGGGGGCCAAGCGGCAGTTCTTC. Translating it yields CASSQSGGAKRQFF.

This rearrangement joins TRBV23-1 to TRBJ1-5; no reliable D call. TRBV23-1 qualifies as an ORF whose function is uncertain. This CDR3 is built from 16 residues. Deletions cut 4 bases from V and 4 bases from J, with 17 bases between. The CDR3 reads CASSPCGRLHNQPQHF. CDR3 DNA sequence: TGCGCCAGCAGTCCCTGTGGGCGACTGCATAATCAGCCCCAGCATTTT.

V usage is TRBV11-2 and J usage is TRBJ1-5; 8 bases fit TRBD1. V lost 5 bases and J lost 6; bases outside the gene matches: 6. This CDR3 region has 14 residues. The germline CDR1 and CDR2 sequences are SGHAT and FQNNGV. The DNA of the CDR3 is TGTGCCAGCAGCGGCCAGGGGGCAGGTCAGCCCCAGCATTTT. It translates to CASSGQGAGQPQHF.

The CDR3 protein is CASSDAGGSSYEQYF. The CDR3 bases are TGTGCCAGCAGTGATGCGGGAGGAAGCTCCTACGAGCAGTACTTC. The V gene is TRBV6-1, the J gene TRBJ2-7; TRBD2 aligns across 8 bases. Trimming cost V 3 bases and J 0 bases; bases outside gene matches: 4. The V gene's germline CDR1 is MNHNS and CDR2 SASEGT. The length of the CDR3 is 15 residues.

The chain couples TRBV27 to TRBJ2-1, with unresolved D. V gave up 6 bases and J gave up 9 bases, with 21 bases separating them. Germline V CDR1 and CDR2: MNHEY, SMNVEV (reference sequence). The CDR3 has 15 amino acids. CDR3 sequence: CASSLGSPRLGEQFF. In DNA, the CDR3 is TGTGCCAGCAGCCTAGGGTCACCTCGGTTGGGTGAGCAGTTCTTC.

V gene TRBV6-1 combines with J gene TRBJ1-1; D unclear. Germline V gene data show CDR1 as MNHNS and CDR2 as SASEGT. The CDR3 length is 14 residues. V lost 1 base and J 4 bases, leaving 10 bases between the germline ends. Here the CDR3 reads CASSEVRVSTEAFF. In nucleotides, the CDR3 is TGTGCCAGCAGTGAAGTAAGGGTCAGCACTGAAGCTTTCTTT.

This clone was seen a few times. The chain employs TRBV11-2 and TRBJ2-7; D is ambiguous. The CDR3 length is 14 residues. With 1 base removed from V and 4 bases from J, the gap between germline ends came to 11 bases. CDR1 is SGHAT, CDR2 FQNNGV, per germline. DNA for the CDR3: TGTGCCAGCAGCTTAGCCCCGGGCAGATACGAGCAGTACTTC. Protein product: CASSLAPGRYEQYF.

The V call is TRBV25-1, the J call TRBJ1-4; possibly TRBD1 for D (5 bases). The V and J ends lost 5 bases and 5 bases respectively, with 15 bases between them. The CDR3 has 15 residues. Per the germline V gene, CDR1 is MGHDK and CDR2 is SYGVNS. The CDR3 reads CASSSPGRRNEKLFF. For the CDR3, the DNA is TGTGCCAGCAGTTCACCGGGACGGAGAAATGAAAAACTGTTTTTT.

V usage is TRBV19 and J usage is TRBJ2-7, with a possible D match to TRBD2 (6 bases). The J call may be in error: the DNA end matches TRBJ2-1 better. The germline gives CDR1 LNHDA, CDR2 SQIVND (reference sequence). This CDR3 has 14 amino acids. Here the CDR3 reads CASTGLLGYNEQFF. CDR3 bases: TGTGCCAGTACGGGACTTCTGGGGTACAATGAGCAGTTCTTC.

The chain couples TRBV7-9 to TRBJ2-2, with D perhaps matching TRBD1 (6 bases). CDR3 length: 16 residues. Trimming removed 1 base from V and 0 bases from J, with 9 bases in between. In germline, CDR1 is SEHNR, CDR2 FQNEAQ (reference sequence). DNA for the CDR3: TGTGCCAGCAGCTTAGTCGGGACAACGAACACCGGGGAGCTGTTTTTT. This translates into CASSLVGTTNTGELFF. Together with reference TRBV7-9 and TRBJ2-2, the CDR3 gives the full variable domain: DTGVSQNPRHKITKRGQNVTFRCDPISEHNRLYWYRQTLGQGPEFLTYFQNEAQLEKSRLLSDRFSAERPKGSFSTLEIQRTEQGDSAMYLCASSLVGTTNTGELFFGEGSRLTVL.

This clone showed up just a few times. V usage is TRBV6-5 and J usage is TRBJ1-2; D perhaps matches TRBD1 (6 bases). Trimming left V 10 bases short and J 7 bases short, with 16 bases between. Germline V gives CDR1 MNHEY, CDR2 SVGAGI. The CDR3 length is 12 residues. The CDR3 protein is CATHREIAGYTF. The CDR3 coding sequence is TGTGCCACTCACAGGGAGATAGCTGGCTACACCTTC.

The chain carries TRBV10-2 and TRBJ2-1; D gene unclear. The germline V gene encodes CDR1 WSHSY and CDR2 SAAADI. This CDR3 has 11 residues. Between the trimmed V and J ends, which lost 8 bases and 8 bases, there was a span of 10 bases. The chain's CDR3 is CASQAADEQFF. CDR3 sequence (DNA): TGCGCCAGCCAGGCCGCCGATGAGCAGTTCTTC.

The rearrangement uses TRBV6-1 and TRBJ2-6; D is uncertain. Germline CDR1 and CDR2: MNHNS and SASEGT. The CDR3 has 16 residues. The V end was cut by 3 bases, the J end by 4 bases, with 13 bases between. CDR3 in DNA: TGTGCCAGCAGTGAGTCGTTCCGGCCAGGGGCCAACGTCCTGACTTTC. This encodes CASSESFRPGANVLTF.

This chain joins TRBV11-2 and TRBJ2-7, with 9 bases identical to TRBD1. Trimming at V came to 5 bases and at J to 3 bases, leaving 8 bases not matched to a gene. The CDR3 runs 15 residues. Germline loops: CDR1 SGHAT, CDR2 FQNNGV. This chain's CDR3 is CASSGPGQGSYEQYF. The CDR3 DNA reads TGTGCCAGCAGCGGTCCGGGACAGGGTAGCTACGAGCAGTACTTC.

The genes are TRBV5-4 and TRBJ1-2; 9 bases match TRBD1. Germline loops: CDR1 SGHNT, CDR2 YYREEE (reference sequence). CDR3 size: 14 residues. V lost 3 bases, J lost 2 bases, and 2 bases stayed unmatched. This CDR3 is CASSWGTGNYGYTF. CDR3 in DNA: TGTGCCAGCAGCTGGGGGACAGGGAACTATGGCTACACCTTC.

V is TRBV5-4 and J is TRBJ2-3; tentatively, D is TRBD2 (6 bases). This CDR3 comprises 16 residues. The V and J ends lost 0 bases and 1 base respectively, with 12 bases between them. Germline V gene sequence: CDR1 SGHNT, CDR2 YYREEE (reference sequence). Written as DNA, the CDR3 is TGTGCCAGCAGCTTGGCCTTGTCGGGGGGCACAGATACGCAGTATTTT. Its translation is CASSLALSGGTDTQYF. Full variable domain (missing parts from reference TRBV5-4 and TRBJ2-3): ETGVTQSPTHLIKTRGQQVTLRCSSQSGHNTVSWYQQALGQGPQFIFQYYREEENGRGNFPPRFSGLQFPNYSSELNVNALELDDSALYLCASSLALSGGTDTQYFGPGTRLTVL.

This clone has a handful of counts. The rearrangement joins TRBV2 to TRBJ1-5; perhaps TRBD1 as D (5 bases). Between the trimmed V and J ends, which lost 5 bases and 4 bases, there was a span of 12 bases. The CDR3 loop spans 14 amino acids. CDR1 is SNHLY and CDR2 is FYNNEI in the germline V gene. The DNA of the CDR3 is TGTGCCAGCAGTCACGGGGGAGGTAATCAGCCCCAGCATTTT. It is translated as CASSHGGGNQPQHF. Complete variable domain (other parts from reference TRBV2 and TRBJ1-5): EPEVTQTPSHQVTQMGQEVILRCVPISNHLYFYWYRQILGQKVEFLVSFYNNEISEKSEIFDDQFSVERPDGSNFTLKIRSTKLEDSAMYFCASSHGGGNQPQHFGDGTRLSIL.